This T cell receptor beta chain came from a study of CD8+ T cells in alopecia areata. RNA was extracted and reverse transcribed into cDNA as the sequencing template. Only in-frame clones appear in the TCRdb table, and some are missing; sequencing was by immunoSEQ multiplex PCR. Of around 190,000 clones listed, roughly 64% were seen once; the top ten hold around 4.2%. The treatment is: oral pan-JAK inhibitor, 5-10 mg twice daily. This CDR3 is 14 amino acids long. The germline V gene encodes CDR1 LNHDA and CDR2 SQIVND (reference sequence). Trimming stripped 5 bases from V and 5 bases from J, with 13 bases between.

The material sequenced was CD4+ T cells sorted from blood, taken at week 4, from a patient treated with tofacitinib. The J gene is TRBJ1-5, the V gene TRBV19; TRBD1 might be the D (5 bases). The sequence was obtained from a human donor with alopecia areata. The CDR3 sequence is CASSGAVRDQPQHF. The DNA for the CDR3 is TGTGCCAGTAGTGGGGCAGTTCGAGATCAGCCCCAGCATTTT.